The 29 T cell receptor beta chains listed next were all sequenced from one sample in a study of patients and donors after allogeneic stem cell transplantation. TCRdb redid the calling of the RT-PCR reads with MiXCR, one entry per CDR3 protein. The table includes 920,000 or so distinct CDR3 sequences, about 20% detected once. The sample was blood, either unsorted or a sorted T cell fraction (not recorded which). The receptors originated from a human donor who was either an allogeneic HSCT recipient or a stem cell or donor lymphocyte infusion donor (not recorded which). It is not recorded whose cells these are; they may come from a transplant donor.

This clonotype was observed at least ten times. This chain's CDR3 is CASSQQQAVDTEAFF. The CDR3 DNA reads as TGTGCCAGCAGCCAACAACAGGCGGTGGACACTGAAGCTTTCTTT. The J gene is TRBJ1-1, the V gene TRBV4-2; perhaps TRBD1 as D (5 bases). V gave up 2 bases and J gave up 3 bases, with 13 bases separating them. The V gene's germline CDR1 is LGHNA and CDR2 YNFKEQ. The CDR3 totals 15 residues.

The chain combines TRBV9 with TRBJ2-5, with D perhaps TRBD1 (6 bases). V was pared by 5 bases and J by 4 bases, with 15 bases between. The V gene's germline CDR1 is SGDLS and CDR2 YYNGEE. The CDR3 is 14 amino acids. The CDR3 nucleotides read TGTGCCAGCAGTCTTGGACAGCCCCCAGAGACCCAGTACTTC. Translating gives CASSLGQPPETQYF.

CDR3 loop: CAISEVGVEQYF. In DNA, the CDR3 is TGTGCCATCAGTGAAGTTGGGGTCGAGCAGTACTTC. V is TRBV10-3 and J is TRBJ2-7; D is undetermined. Germline CDR1 reads ENHRY; CDR2 reads SYGVKD. The CDR3 contains 12 residues. The V and J ends lost 3 bases and 6 bases respectively, with 9 bases between them.

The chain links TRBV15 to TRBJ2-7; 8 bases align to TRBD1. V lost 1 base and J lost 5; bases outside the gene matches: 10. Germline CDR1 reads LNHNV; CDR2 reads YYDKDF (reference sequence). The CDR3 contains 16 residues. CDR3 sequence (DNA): TGTGCCACCAGCAGAGTGGGTGGACAGGGAAGGAACGAGCAGTACTTC. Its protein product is CATSRVGGQGRNEQYF. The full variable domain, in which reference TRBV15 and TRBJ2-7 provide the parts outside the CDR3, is DAMVIQNPRYQVTQFGKPVTLSCSQTLNHNVMYWYQQKSSQAPKLLFHYYDKDFNNEADTPDNFQSRRPNTSFCFLDIRSPGLGDTAMYLCATSRVGGQGRNEQYFGPGTRLTVT.

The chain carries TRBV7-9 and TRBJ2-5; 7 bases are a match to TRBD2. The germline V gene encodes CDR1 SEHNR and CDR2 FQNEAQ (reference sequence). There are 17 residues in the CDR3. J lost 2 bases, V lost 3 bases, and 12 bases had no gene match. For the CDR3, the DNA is TGTGCCAGCAGCTTGACACGTCTGGGGGGGATACAAGAGACCCAGTACTTC. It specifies CASSLTRLGGIQETQYF. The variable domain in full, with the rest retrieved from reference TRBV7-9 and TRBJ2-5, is DTGVSQNPRHKITKRGQNVTFRCDPISEHNRLYWYRQTLGQGPEFLTYFQNEAQLEKSRLLSDRFSAERPKGSFSTLEIQRTEQGDSAMYLCASSLTRLGGIQETQYFGPGTRLLVL.

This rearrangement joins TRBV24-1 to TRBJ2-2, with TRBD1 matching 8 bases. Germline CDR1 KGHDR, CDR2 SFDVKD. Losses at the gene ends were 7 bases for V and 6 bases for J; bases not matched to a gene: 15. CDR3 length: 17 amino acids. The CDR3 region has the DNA TGTGCCACCAGGGGCCGGGACAGGATAAATTGGGCCGGGGAGCTGTTTTTT. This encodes CATRGRDRINWAGELFF.

The CDR3 loop reads CAISGANTEAFF. CDR3 nucleotides: TGTGCCATCAGTGGAGCCAACACTGAAGCTTTCTTT. V is TRBV10-3 and J is TRBJ1-1; D uncertain. CDR3 size: 12 residues. The germline V gene has CDR1 ENHRY and CDR2 SYGVKD. V lost 4 bases and J lost 2, with 5 bases in between.

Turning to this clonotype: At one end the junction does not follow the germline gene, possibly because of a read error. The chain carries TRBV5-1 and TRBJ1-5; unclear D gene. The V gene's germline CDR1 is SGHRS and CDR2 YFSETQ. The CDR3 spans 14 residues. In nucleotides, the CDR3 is TGCGCCAGCAGCTTGGGCAATAGCAATCGGCCCCAGCATTTT. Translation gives CASSLGNSNRPQHF.

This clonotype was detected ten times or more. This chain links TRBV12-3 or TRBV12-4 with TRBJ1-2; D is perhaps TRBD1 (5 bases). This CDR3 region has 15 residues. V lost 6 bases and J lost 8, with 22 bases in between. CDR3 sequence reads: CASSPSHDRKKGYTF. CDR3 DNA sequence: TGTGCCAGCAGCCCATCCCACGACAGAAAGAAGGGCTACACCTTC.

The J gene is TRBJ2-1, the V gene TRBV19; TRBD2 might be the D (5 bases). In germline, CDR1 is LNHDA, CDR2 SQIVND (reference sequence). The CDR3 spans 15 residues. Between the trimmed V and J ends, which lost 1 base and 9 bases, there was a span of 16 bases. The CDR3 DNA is TGTGCCAGTAGTATAGTTAACGGGATGGTCTCTGAGCAGTTCTTC. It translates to CASSIVNGMVSEQFF.

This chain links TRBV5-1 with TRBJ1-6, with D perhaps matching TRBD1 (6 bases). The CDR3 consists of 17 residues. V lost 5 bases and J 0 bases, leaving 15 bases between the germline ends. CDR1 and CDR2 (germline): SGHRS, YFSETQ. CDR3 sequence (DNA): TGCGCCAGCAGAGGTCCACAGGGCGGCTCCTATAATTCACCCCTCCACTTT. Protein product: CASRGPQGGSYNSPLHF.

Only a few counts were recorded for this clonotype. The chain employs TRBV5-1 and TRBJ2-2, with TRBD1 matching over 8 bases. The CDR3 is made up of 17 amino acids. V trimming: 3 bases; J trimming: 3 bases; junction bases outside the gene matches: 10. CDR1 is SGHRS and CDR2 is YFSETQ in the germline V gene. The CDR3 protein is CASSSSGQGYYTGELFF. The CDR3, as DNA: TGCGCCAGCAGCTCCAGTGGACAGGGTTATTACACCGGGGAGCTGTTTTTT.

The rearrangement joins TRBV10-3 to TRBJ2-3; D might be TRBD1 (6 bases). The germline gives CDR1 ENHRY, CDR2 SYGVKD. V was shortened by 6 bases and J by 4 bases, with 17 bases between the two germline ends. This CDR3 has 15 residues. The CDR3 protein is CAISAVPTGSDTQYF. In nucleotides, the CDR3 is TGTGCCATCAGCGCCGTTCCTACAGGGTCAGATACGCAGTATTTT.

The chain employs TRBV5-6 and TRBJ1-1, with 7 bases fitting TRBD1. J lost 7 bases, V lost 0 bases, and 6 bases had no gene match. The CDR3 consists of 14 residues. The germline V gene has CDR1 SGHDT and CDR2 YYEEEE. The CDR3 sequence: CASSLDYGTDEAFF. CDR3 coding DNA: TGTGCCAGCAGCTTGGACTATGGGACAGATGAAGCTTTCTTT.

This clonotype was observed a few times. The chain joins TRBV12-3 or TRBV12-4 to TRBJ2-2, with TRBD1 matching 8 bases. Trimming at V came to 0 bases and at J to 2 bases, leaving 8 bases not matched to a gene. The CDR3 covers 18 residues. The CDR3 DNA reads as TGTGCCAGCAGTTTAGCTAAAGGACAGGGAGGTAACACCGGGGAGCTGTTTTTT. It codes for CASSLAKGQGGNTGELFF.

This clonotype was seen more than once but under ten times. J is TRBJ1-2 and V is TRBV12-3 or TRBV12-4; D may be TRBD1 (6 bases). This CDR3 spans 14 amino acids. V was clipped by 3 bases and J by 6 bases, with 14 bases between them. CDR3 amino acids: CASSFRQGSDGYTF. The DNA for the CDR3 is TGTGCCAGCAGTTTTAGGCAGGGGTCGGATGGCTACACCTTC.

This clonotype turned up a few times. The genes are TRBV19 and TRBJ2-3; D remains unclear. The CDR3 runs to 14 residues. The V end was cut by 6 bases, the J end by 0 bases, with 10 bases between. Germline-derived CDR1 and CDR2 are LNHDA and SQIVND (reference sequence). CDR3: CASRPYLSTDTQYF. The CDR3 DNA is TGTGCCAGTAGGCCCTACCTAAGCACAGATACGCAGTATTTT.

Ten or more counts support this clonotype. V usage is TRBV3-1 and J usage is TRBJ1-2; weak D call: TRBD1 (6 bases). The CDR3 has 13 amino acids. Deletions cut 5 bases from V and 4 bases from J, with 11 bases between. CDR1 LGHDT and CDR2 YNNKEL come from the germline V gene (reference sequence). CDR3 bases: TGTGCCAGCAGCTCTGACAGGACCTATGGCTACACCTTC. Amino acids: CASSSDRTYGYTF.

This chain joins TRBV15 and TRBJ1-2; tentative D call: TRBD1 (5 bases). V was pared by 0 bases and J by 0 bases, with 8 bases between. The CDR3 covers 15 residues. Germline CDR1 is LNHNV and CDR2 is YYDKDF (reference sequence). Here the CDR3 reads CATSRETEANYGYTF. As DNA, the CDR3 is TGTGCCACCAGCAGAGAGACAGAAGCTAACTATGGCTACACCTTC.

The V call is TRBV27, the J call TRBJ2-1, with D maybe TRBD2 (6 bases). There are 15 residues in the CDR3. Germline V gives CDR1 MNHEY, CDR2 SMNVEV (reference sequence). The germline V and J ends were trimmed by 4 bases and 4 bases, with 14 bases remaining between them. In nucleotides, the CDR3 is TGTGCCAGCAGTTCCGGGGGACGCCTGTACAATGAGCAGTTCTTC. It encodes CASSSGGRLYNEQFF.

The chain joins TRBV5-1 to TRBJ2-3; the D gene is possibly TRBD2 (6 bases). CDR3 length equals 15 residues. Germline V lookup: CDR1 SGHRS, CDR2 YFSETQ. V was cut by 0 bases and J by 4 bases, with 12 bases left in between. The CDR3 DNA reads TGCGCCAGCAGCTTGGGGCGGGGCCCCCCAGATACGCAGTATTTT. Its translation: CASSLGRGPPDTQYF.

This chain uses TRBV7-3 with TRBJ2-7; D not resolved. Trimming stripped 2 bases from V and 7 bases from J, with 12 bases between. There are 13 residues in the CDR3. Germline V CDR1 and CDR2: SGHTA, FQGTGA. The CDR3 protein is CASSLSSLGEQYF. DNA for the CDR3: TGTGCCAGCAGCTTATCGAGCCTGGGAGAGCAGTACTTC.

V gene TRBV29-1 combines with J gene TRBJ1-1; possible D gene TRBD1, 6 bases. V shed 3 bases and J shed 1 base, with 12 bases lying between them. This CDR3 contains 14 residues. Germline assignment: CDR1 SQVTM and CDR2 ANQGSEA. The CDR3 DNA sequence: TGCAGCGTTGAGTTTCTGGGACAGAACACTGAAGCTTTCTTT. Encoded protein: CSVEFLGQNTEAFF. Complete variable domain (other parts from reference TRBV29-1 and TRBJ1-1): SAVISQKPSRDICQRGTSLTIQCQVDSQVTMMFWYRQQPGQSLTLIATANQGSEATYESGFVIDKFPISRPNLTFSTLTVSNMSPEDSSIYLCSVEFLGQNTEAFFGQGTRLTVV.

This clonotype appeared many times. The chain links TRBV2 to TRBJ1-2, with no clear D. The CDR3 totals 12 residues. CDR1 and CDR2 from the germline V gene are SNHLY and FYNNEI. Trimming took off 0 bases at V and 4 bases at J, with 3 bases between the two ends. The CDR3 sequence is CASSEAGYGYTF. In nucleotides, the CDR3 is TGTGCCAGCAGTGAAGCGGGCTATGGCTACACCTTC.

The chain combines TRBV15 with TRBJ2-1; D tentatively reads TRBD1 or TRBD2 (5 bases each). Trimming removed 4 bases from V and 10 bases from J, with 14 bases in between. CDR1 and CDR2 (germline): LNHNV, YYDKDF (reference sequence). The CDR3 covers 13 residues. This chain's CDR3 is CATSIASGREQFF. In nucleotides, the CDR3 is TGTGCCACCAGCATCGCGTCGGGGCGCGAGCAGTTCTTC. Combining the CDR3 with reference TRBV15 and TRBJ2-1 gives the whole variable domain DAMVIQNPRYQVTQFGKPVTLSCSQTLNHNVMYWYQQKSSQAPKLLFHYYDKDFNNEADTPDNFQSRRPNTSFCFLDIRSPGLGDTAMYLCATSIASGREQFFGPGTRLTVL.

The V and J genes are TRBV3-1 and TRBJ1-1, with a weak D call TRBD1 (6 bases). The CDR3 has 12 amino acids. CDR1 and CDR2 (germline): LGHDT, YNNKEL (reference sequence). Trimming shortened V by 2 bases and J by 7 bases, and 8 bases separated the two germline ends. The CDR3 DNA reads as TGTGCCAGCAGCCAAAAAGGGGGTGAAGCTTTCTTT. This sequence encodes CASSQKGGEAFF.

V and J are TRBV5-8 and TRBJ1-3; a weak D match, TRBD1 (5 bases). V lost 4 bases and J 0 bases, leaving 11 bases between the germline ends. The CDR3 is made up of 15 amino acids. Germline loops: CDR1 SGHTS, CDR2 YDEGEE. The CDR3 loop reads CASSPLQGSGNTIYF. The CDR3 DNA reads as TGTGCCAGCAGCCCCCTCCAGGGCTCTGGAAACACCATATATTTT.

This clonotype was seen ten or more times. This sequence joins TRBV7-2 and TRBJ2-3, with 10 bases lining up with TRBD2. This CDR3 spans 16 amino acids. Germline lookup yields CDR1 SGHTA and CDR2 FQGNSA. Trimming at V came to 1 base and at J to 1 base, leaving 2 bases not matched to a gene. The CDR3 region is CASSLVAGGRTDTQYF. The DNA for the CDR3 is TGTGCCAGCAGCTTAGTAGCGGGAGGCCGCACAGATACGCAGTATTTT.

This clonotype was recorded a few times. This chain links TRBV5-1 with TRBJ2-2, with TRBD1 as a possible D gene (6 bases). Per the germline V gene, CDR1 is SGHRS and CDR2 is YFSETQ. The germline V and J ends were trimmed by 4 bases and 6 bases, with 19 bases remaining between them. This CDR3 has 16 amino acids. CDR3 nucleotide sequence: TGCGCCAGCAGCCTCCCGTGGGACAACGGTCCCGGGGAGCTGTTTTTT. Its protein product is CASSLPWDNGPGELFF.